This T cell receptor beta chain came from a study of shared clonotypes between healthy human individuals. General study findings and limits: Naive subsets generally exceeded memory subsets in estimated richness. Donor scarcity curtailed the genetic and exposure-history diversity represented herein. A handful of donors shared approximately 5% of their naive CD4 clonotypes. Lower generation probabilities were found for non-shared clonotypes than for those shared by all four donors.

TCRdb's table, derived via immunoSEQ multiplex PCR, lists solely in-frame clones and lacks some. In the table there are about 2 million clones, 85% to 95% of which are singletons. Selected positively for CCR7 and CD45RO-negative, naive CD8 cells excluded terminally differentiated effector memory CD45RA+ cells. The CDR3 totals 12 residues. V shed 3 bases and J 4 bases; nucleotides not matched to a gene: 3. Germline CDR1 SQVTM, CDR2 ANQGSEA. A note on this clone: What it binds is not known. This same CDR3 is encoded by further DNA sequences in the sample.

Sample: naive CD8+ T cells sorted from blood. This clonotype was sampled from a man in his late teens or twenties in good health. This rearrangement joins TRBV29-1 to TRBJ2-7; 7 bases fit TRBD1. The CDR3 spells CSVEGDSYEQYF. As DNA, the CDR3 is TGCAGCGTTGAGGGGGACAGTTACGAGCAGTACTTC.